These 20 T cell receptor beta chains were sequenced from one sample in a study of T cells in Graves' hyperthyroidism and ophthalmopathy. What was amplified from RNA transcripts were TCR beta CDR3 regions. HTBI primers were the set used in a first-round RT-PCR of the TCR CDR3. Each CDR3 protein gets one entry after TCRdb re-called the multiplex PCR reads with MiXCR. In the table there are 400,000 to 500,000 distinct CDR3 sequences, under 15% of which are singletons. The sample was blood. The receptors shown here come from a man between 18 and 35 years old with Graves' ophthalmopathy.

The rearrangement links TRBV10-1 to TRBJ2-3; 7 positions agree with TRBD2. V shed 7 bases, J shed 4 bases, and the junction held 17 bases outside the gene matches. CDR3 length: 17 residues. Germline loops: CDR1 WNHNN, CDR2 SYGVQD (reference sequence). The CDR3 region is CASTGDRGEAMADTQYF. The CDR3, as DNA: TGCGCCAGCACCGGTGATCGGGGGGAGGCGATGGCAGATACGCAGTATTTT.

This clonotype turned up a few times. The conserved final phenylalanine or tryptophan is absent from the CDR3, which likely points to a read error. V is TRBV7-8 and J is TRBJ1-6, with D possibly matching TRBD1 (5 bases). This CDR3 has 14 amino acids. With 1 base removed from V and 10 bases from J, the gap between germline ends came to 11 bases. Germline V gene lookup returns CDR1 SGHVS and CDR2 FQNEAQ. CDR3 sequence: CASSLVGEESPLHL. CDR3 coding DNA: TGTGCCAGCAGCTTAGTGGGGGAGGAATCACCCCTCCACCTT.

This clonotype was picked up a small number of times. The chain joins TRBV27 to TRBJ2-7, with D perhaps given as TRBD1 or TRBD2 (6 bases each). Deletions cut 4 bases from V and 3 bases from J, with 13 bases between. The CDR3 covers 14 residues. Germline CDR1 MNHEY, CDR2 SMNVEV (reference sequence). The CDR3 reads CASSYGGPNYEQYF. DNA of the CDR3: TGTGCCAGCAGTTACGGGGGCCCCAACTACGAGCAGTACTTC.

This clonotype was counted at least ten times. Germline is not matched at one junction end, which may reflect a read error. The gene calls are TRBV7-2 and TRBJ2-7; 7 bases line up with TRBD1. From germline, CDR1 is SGHTA and CDR2 FQGNSA. The CDR3 spans 14 residues. The CDR3 spells CASRLGRGSYEQYF. CDR3 nucleotides: TGTGCCAGCAGGTTAGGCAGGGGGTCCTACGAGCAGTACTTC.

There are many counts of this clonotype. The chain couples TRBV7-9 to TRBJ2-3, with D possibly TRBD1 on 6 matching bases. Trimming left V 4 bases short and J 3 bases short, with 11 bases between. The CDR3 is 14 residues long. CDR1 SEHNR and CDR2 FQNEAQ come from the germline V gene (reference sequence). CDR3 protein: CASSSTGQTDTQYF. The CDR3 region has the DNA TGTGCCAGCAGCTCGACCGGACAGACAGATACGCAGTATTTT.

In its sample, this clonotype was seen many times. The rearrangement links TRBV20-1 to TRBJ1-2; no clear D. The CDR3 runs 13 residues. V lost 7 bases to trimming and J lost 0 bases, with 12 bases between them. Germline V gene lookup returns CDR1 DFQATT and CDR2 SNEGSKA (reference sequence). CDR3 coding DNA: TGCAGTGTCCCGGGAAGAACTAACTATGGCTACACCTTC. It encodes CSVPGRTNYGYTF.

This clonotype was observed a few times. The chain uses TRBV20-1 and TRBJ2-4; D unclear. Germline V gene data show CDR1 as DFQATT and CDR2 as SNEGSKA (reference sequence). CDR3 length equals 15 residues. The V gene lost 0 bases and the J gene lost 0 bases, with 9 bases spanning the gap. CDR3 residues: CSARESRLAKNIQYF. CDR3 bases: TGCAGTGCTAGAGAGAGCAGGCTAGCCAAAAACATTCAGTACTTC.

This chain uses TRBV6-1 with TRBJ1-2, with no clear D. Trimming left V 0 bases short and J 7 bases short, with 6 bases between. The V gene's germline CDR1 is MNHNS and CDR2 SASEGT. The CDR3 loop spans 12 amino acids. The CDR3 DNA reads TGTGCCAGCAGTGAAGCGCGAGGTGGCTACACCTTC. Translated: CASSEARGGYTF.

This clonotype was seen a few times. V gene TRBV7-2 combines with J gene TRBJ2-2; D uncertain. Trimming removed 1 base from V and 2 bases from J, with 14 bases in between. Germline V CDR1 and CDR2: SGHTA, FQGNSA. The CDR3 sequence is 17 residues long. The CDR3 bases are TGTGCCAGCAGCTTAGGTGCCTATTCCCCCAACACCGGGGAGCTGTTTTTT. Its translation: CASSLGAYSPNTGELFF.

Ten or more counts support this clonotype. The chain joins TRBV6-5 to TRBJ1-1; D is unclear. The CDR3 loop spans 14 amino acids. Germline CDR1 and CDR2: MNHEY and SVGAGI. V dropped 2 bases and J dropped 0 bases, with 7 bases sitting between them. The CDR3 reads CASSYGILNTEAFF. CDR3 nucleotide sequence: TGTGCCAGCAGTTACGGCATCTTGAACACTGAAGCTTTCTTT.

This clonotype was recorded at least ten times. This chain links TRBV29-1 with TRBJ2-1; TRBD2 aligns across 12 bases. The CDR3 sequence is 16 residues long. With V trimmed by 4 bases and J by 7 bases, 11 bases remained unmatched. From germline, CDR1 is SQVTM and CDR2 ANQGSEA. This CDR3 is CSVAAPFGLAGNEQFF. In DNA, the CDR3 is TGCAGCGTTGCGGCACCCTTTGGACTAGCGGGAAATGAGCAGTTCTTC.

This clonotype was recorded many times. The genes are TRBV18 and TRBJ2-3, with TRBD2 matching 10 bases. The CDR3 has 16 residues. CDR1 and CDR2 (germline): KGHSH, LQKENI. V was pared by 3 bases and J by 5 bases, with 8 bases of the junction left unmatched. Here the CDR3 reads CASSPSASGGRDTQYF. The CDR3 DNA is TGTGCCAGCTCACCTTCGGCTAGCGGGGGTCGAGATACGCAGTATTTT.

This chain joins TRBV11-2 and TRBJ2-5, with a weak D call TRBD2 (6 bases). V lost 2 bases to trimming and J lost 5 bases, with 15 bases between them. Germline CDR1 SGHAT, CDR2 FQNNGV. The CDR3 is 15 residues long. The CDR3 DNA is TGTGCCAGCAGCTTACAGGGACTCAGCGGGGAGACCCAGTACTTC. This gives the protein CASSLQGLSGETQYF.

This clonotype was seen many times. This chain uses TRBV10-1 with TRBJ2-2; TRBD2 aligns across 11 bases. The CDR3 spans 17 residues. Germline trimming cut 10 bases from V and 3 bases from J; bases unmatched to any gene: 13. The germline V gene has CDR1 WNHNN and CDR2 SYGVQD (reference sequence). As DNA, the CDR3 is TGCGCCATACCCGGCTGGGGGACTAGCGGAGACACCGGGGAGCTGTTTTTT. It specifies CAIPGWGTSGDTGELFF.

The gene calls are TRBV11-2 and TRBJ2-1; TRBD2 agrees at 9 bases. After removal of 4 bases from V and 5 bases from J, the junction contained 21 bases not matched to a gene. Germline CDR1 is SGHAT and CDR2 is FQNNGV. CDR3 size: 20 residues. The CDR3 nucleotides read TGTGCCAGCAGCTCGTGGGGTAGCGGGGGAGTCGAAGTCCCCCACAATGAGCAGTTCTTC. Translating it yields CASSSWGSGGVEVPHNEQFF.

For this clonotype: A much larger clone sits a single nucleotide away, making a read error possible. J is TRBJ2-7 and V is TRBV29-1; maybe TRBD1 (6 bases). This CDR3 has 16 amino acids. Trimming shortened V by 3 bases and J by 2 bases, and 20 bases separated the two germline ends. The germline CDR1 and CDR2 sequences are SQVTM and ANQGSEA. CDR3: CSVEGVRDNDPYEQYF. The CDR3 DNA reads TGCAGCGTTGAGGGGGTCCGGGACAACGACCCCTACGAGCAGTACTTC.

This clonotype appeared many times. This chain joins TRBV7-9 and TRBJ1-4; D gene ambiguous. The CDR3 has 14 amino acids. Germline V gene sequence: CDR1 SEHNR, CDR2 FQNEAQ (reference sequence). V gave up 3 bases and J gave up 2 bases, with 7 bases separating them. The CDR3 sequence is CASSFGETNEKLFF. CDR3 nucleotide sequence: TGTGCCAGCAGCTTCGGGGAGACTAATGAAAAACTGTTTTTT.

This clonotype was found a few times. This CDR3 reads CASSPQRGGYQPQHF. The CDR3 DNA reads TGTGCCAGTAGTCCCCAACGAGGGGGGTATCAGCCCCAGCATTTT. The genes are TRBV19 and TRBJ1-5; D perhaps matches TRBD1 (6 bases). Trimming removed 5 bases at V and 5 bases at J, with 16 bases between. The CDR3 runs 15 residues. Germline V gene data show CDR1 as LNHDA and CDR2 as SQIVND (reference sequence). The full variable domain, its missing parts supplied by reference TRBV19 and TRBJ1-5, is DGGITQSPKYLFRKEGQNVTLSCEQNLNHDAMYWYRQDPGQGLRLIYYSQIVNDFQKGDIAEGYSVSREKKESFPLTVTSAQKNPTAFYLCASSPQRGGYQPQHFGDGTRLSIL.

A few counts support this clonotype. The chain employs TRBV13 and TRBJ2-7; D is possibly TRBD2 (5 bases). CDR1 is PRHDT, CDR2 FYEKMQ, per germline (reference sequence). The CDR3 contains 13 residues. V was clipped by 10 bases and J by 0 bases, with 13 bases between them. As DNA, the CDR3 is TGTGCCATCCAGGACTCTGTCTCCTACGAGCAGTACTTC. The encoded protein is CAIQDSVSYEQYF.

This chain connects TRBV19 to TRBJ2-1, with TRBD2 matching over 8 bases. The CDR3 length is 15 residues. Germline V gene lookup returns CDR1 LNHDA and CDR2 SQIVND (reference sequence). J was trimmed by 3 bases and V by 7 bases; bases with no gene match: 8. This CDR3 reads CASKPASGGYNEQFF. The CDR3 coding sequence is TGTGCCAGTAAACCGGCCAGCGGGGGCTACAATGAGCAGTTCTTC.